Sequencing of this T cell receptor beta chain was carried out in a study of T cell repertoires and leukemia-associated antigens. Looking at the study overall: Samples yielded roughly 3 to 5.5 million effective reads each, 15 million to 20 million overall.

TCRdb re-derived calls from the 5' RACE reads in MiXCR, one entry per CDR3 protein. In the table there are 9,500 to 15,000 distinct CDR3 sequences, 35% to 45% of which are singletons. As to this clonotype: Its antigen is as yet unknown.

V shed 4 bases and J 2 bases; nucleotides not matched to a gene: 2. This CDR3 spans 14 amino acids. Germline lookup yields CDR1 MGHRA and CDR2 YSYEKL. The chain links TRBV4-1 to TRBJ2-7, with 10 bases matching TRBD2. Material: CD3+ T cells sorted from blood and cultured. The TCR sequence derives from a female donor in good health. The CDR3 DNA reads TGCGCCAGCAGCCCACTAGCGGGAACCTACGAGCAGTACTTC. This translates into CASSPLAGTYEQYF.